The T cell receptor (beta chain) described here comes from a study of T cells expressing NK-cell markers. Study background: There were seven HCMV-seropositive donors and one seronegative donor among the eight sequenced. Study conclusions and caveats: More than five donors showed dominant NKG2C+ clonotypes comprising about 1.0-8% of their CD8+ T cells.

On this clonotype: Its target is unknown.

TCRdb re-called the 5' RACE reads and shows each CDR3 protein once, DNA omitted. This table holds approximately 150,000 distinct CDR3 sequences. CDR3 length equals 20 residues. Germline CDR1 MRHNA, CDR2 SNTAGT. V gene TRBV6-4 combines with J gene TRBJ2-2; without DNA, the TCRdb call of TRBD2 cannot be checked. This TCR derives from a young man in good health. Sequenced material: blood T cells: a sorted CD56 or NKG2C T cell subset, CD4+ or CD8+ T cells, or bulk PBMC T cells (not recorded which). The CDR3 sequence: CASSRLAGGYRAEFGGELFF.